Described below is a single T cell receptor beta chain sequence and its context. Its antigen is still unknown. Germline CDR1 is MNHEY and CDR2 is SVGAGI. Germline trimming cut 7 bases from V and 8 bases from J; bases unmatched to any gene: 7. CDR3 size: 12 residues. This specimen comes from a study of T cell responses to AZD1222 COVID-19 vaccine. General study results and limits: Samples come after the peak T cell response, not at day 14.

Only in-frame clones appear in the TCRdb table, and some are missing; sequencing was by immunoSEQ multiplex PCR. The table records some 140,000 clones, 92% of them present only once. This chain uses TRBV6-5 with TRBJ1-2; TRBD1 matches at 7 bases. The receptor was isolated from an adult in good health. Sequencing was performed on peripheral blood, taken on day 0 of AZD1222 vaccination. CDR3: CASTWTGGGYTF. The DNA for the CDR3 is TGTGCCAGCACCTGGACAGGAGGAGGCTACACCTTC.